This T cell receptor beta chain was documented in a study of blood T cell repertoires in COVID-19. Study-level background: The United States, Italy and Spain were the sources of the acute and convalescent COVID-19 samples. Sources were T cells, B-cell-depleted T cells, or PBMCs; the material itself was cDNA or gDNA.

In the authors' methods: It was from reference gene primer amplification that nucleated cell counts were estimated. Produced via immunoSEQ multiplex PCR; TCRdb's table is partial and in-frame only. V, J and clone size are taken as reported in that table, and D and trimming were inferred from the DNA itself. The table lists 50,000 to 70,000 clones, 91% of them singletons, with around 2.3% in the top ten. CDR1 and CDR2 from the germline V gene are SGHRS and YFSETQ. The CDR3 extends over 18 amino acids. V was clipped by 4 bases and J by 7 bases; unmatched bases: 12. The chain is built from TRBV5-1 and TRBJ2-1, with 15 positions matching TRBD2. This TCR came from a man in his 60s with acute or convalescent COVID-19. Sequencing was performed on peripheral blood. The CDR3 protein is CASSARTSGRGGTNEQFF. The CDR3, as DNA: TGCGCCAGCAGCGCCCGGACTAGCGGGAGGGGAGGGACGAATGAGCAGTTCTTC.